The T cell receptor (beta chain) described here comes from a study of blood T cell repertoires in COVID-19. Overall study context: Material from acute and convalescent COVID-19 was sourced from the United States, Italy and Spain. T cells, B-cell-depleted T cells, or PBMCs provided the cDNA or gDNA that served as material.

Per the study methods: For nucleated cells, counts were estimated from reference gene primer amplification. Sequencing was performed with immunoSEQ multiplex PCR; in TCRdb, only in-frame clones are kept and a portion is missing. The DNA was the basis for D and trimming; V, J and clone size are from that table. The data hold about 100,000 clones, with roughly 88% observed a single time. The length of the CDR3 is 17 residues. Unmatched junction bases numbered 9, after V lost 0 bases and J lost 1 base. Germline CDR1 and CDR2: SGHRS and YFSETQ. Sequencing was performed on peripheral blood. The origin of this receptor is a human donor in a cohort sampled during active COVID-19. The J gene is TRBJ2-7, the V gene TRBV5-1, with 8 bases fitting TRBD1. CDR3 coding DNA: TGCGCCAGCAGCTTGGGTGTAGGACAGGGCCGATCCTACGAGCAGTACTTC. It yields the protein CASSLGVGQGRSYEQYF.